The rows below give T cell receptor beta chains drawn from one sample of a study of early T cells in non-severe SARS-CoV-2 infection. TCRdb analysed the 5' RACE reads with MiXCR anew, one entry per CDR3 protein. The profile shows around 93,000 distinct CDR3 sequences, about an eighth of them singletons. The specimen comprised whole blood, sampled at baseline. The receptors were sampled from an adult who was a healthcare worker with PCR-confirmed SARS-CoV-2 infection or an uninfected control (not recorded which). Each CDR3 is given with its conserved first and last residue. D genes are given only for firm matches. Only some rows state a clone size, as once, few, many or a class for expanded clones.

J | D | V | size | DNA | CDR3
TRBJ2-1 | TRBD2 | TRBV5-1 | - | TGCGCCAGCAGTCTAGCGGGAGGGCATGAGCAGTTCTTC | CASSLAGGHEQFF
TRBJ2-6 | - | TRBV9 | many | TGTGCCAGCAGCGTAGACAGGGTGGGCACTGGGGCCAACGTCCTGACTTTC | CASSVDRVGTGANVLTF
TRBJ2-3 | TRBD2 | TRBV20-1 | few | TGCAGTGCTAGGGATAGCGGGGGGGCCACAGATACGCAGTATTTT | CSARDSGGATDTQYF
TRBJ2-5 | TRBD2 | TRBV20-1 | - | TGCAGTGCTTCTATCCGGACTAGCGGGATAAACCAAGAGACCCAGTACTTC | CSASIRTSGINQETQYF
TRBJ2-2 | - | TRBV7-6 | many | TGTGCCAGCTTGGCAGGGAGGAACACCGGGGAGCTGTTTTTT | CASLAGRNTGELFF
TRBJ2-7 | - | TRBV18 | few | TGTGCCAGCTCACCGGGCAGGGGAGACTACGAGCAGTACTTC | CASSPGRGDYEQYF
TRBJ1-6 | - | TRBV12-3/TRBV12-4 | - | TGTGCCAGCAGCGAACAGGGTTCCTTGGGTAATTCACCCCTCCACTTT | CASSEQGSLGNSPLHF
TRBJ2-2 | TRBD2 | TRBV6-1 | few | TGTGCCAGCAGCAGAGCGGGACTAACCGGGGAGCTGTTTTTT | CASSRAGLTGELFF
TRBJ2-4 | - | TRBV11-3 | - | TGTGCCAGCAGCTTAGTAGCGGTAGGCAAAAACATTCAGTACTTC | CASSLVAVGKNIQYF
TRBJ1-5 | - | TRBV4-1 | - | TGCGCCAGCAGCCGCATCACAGGGAGCAATCAGCCCCAGCATTTT | CASSRITGSNQPQHF
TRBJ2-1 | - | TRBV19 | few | TGTGCCAGTGCCAGGGGGGAATCCTACAATGAGCAGTTCTTC | CASARGESYNEQFF
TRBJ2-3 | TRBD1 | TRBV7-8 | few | TGTGCCAGCAACGACAGGGGAGGAGATACGCAGTATTTT | CASNDRGGDTQYF
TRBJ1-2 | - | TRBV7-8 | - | TGTGCCAGCAGCCCCGGGACCGAGTATGGCTACACCTTC | CASSPGTEYGYTF
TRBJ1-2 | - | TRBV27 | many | TGTGCCAGCAGTTTATTCCCAGGGGAAGGCTACACCTTC | CASSLFPGEGYTF
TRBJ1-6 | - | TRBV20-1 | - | TGCAGTGCTAGAGTTTCAGACTTTAATTCACCCCTCCACTTT | CSARVSDFNSPLHF
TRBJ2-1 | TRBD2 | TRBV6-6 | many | TGTGCCAGCAGCGGGACTAGCGGGCGGGAGATGAGAGGCCAGTCCTACAATGAGCAGTTCTTC | CASSGTSGREMRGQSYNEQFF
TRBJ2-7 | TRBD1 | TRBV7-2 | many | TGTGCCAGCAGCGAGGGGACAGGCACCTACGAGCAGTACTTC | CASSEGTGTYEQYF
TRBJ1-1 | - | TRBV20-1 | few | TGCAGTGCTAGCCACAGGGACCTACTTGAAGCTTTCTTT | CSASHRDLLEAFF
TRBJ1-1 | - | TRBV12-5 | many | TGTGCTAGTGGTTTGGTACTTACAGTAAGTCTCACTGAAGCTTTCTTT | CASGLVLTVSLTEAFF
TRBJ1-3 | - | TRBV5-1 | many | TGCGCCAGCAGCTTGGTTTCCTCGACAGGAACTGGAAACACCATATATTTT | CASSLVSSTGTGNTIYF
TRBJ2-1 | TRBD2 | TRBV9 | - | TGTGCCAGCAGCGTGGGGGCTAGCGGGAGCCCCTTCCCTGAGCAGTTCTTC | CASSVGASGSPFPEQFF
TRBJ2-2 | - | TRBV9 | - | TGTGCCAGCAGCCCGAGAGGGACGAACACCGGGGAGCTGTTTTTT | CASSPRGTNTGELFF
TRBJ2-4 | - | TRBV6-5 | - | TGTGCCAGCAGTTCCGGGATACAGAGTAACATTCAGTACTTC | CASSSGIQSNIQYF
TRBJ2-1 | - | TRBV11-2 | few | TGTGCCAGCAGCCCCCCCGGCGGGCACAATGAGCAGTTCTTC | CASSPPGGHNEQFF
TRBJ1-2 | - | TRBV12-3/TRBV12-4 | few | TGTGCCAGCAGTTTCCCGAACAACTATGGCTACACCTTC | CASSFPNNYGYTF
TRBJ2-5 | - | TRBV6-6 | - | TGTGCCAGCAGCCGTGAGGGAGGGGGGGAGACCCAGTACTTC | CASSREGGGETQYF
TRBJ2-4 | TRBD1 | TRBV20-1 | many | TGCAGTGCTAGAGATGATGGACAGGGAACGTCGCAAAGGAACATTCAGTACTTC | CSARDDGQGTSQRNIQYF
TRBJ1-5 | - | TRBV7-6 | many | TGTGCCAGCAGCCCCACCGGGGGGCCGGGCAATCAGCCCCAGCATTTT | CASSPTGGPGNQPQHF
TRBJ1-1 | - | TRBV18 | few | TGTGCCAGCGTACCCCGGGGTCTCGTTGGGAACACTGAAGCTTTCTTT | CASVPRGLVGNTEAFF
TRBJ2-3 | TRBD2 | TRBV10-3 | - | TGTGCCATCAGTGAGTCGGTGCTAGCGGGAGGGCCAGGGCAGTATTTT | CAISESVLAGGPGQYF
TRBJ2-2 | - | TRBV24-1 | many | TGTGCCACCAGATCGGATACCGGGGAGCTGTTTTTT | CATRSDTGELFF
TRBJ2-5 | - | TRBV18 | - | TGTGCCAGCTCACCAGGGGTCCAAGAGACCCAGTACTTC | CASSPGVQETQYF
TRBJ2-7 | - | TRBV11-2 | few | TGTGCCAGCAGCTTAGAACCGCTTACGCACCCCTACGAGCAGTACTTC | CASSLEPLTHPYEQYF
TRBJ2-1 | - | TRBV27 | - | TGTGCCAGCAGTTTGGGGACTTGGACCAATGAGCAGTTCTTC | CASSLGTWTNEQFF
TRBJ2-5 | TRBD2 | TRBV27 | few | TGTGCCAGCAGTGTCGGGACTAGCGGGATAAAGGAGACCCAGTACTTC | CASSVGTSGIKETQYF
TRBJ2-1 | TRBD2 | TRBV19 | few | TGTGCCAGTAGTAGGGGACTAGCGGGAGGGCCGCAGTTCTTC | CASSRGLAGGPQFF
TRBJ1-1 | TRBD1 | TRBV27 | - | TGTGCCAGCTCGACAGGGGCTGAAGCTTTCTTT | CASSTGAEAFF
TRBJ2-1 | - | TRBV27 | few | TGTGCCAGCAGTTCGGGAGTCATCTTTGAGCAGTTCTTC | CASSSGVIFEQFF
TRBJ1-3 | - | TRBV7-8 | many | TGTGCCAGCAGCTTAGGTTTAACGGCCTCTGGAAACACCATATATTTT | CASSLGLTASGNTIYF
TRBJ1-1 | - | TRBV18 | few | TGTGCCAGCTCACCAGCGGGGAAGGAAGCTTTCTTT | CASSPAGKEAFF
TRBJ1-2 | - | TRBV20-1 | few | TGCAGTGCTCCTCAACAGGGCAGTAACTATGGCTACACCTTC | CSAPQQGSNYGYTF
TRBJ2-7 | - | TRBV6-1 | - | TGTGCCAGCAGTGGAGAAAATTTGAGGGGCCTTAAGTTGGGTTACTTC | CASSGENLRGLKLGYF
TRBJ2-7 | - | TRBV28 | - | TGTGCCAGCAGTTTACAGTACGAGCAGTACTTC | CASSLQYEQYF
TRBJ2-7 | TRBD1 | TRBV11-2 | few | TGTGCCAGCAGCTTAGATCGGGACAGATCCTACGAGCAGTACTTC | CASSLDRDRSYEQYF
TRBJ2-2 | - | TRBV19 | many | TGTGCCAGTAGTGTTACAGGGAGGACCGGGGAGCTGTTTTTT | CASSVTGRTGELFF
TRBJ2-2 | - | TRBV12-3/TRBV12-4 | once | TGTGCCAGCAGTTTAGCCAGGGGCTGGGGCGGGGAGCTGTTTTTT | CASSLARGWGGELFF
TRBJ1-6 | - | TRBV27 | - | TGTGCCAGCAGTTTAGGAGTTGTAGGGACGCCTAATTCACCCCTCCACTTT | CASSLGVVGTPNSPLHF
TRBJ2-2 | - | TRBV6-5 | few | TGTGCCAGCAGTCGTTCGGGGTCGAACACCGGGGAGCTGTTTTTT | CASSRSGSNTGELFF
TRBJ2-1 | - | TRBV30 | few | TGTGCCTGGAGTATTGGGAGCTCCTACAATGAGCAGTTCTTC | CAWSIGSSYNEQFF
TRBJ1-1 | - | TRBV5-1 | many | TGCGCCAGCAGCTTGCTGGCAGAGACTGAAGCTTTCTTT | CASSLLAETEAFF
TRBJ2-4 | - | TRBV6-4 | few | TGTGCCAGCAGTGACCGAAAGACAGTCCGACCCAAAAACATTCAGTACTTC | CASSDRKTVRPKNIQYF
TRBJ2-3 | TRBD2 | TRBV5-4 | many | TGTGCCAGCAGCTCCCATCTTCTAGCGGGAGGGCCAGATACGCAGTATTTT | CASSSHLLAGGPDTQYF
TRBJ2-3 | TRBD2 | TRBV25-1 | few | TGTGCCAGCAGTGAGACTAGCGGTAGGGGGTTTGCAGATACGCAGTATTTT | CASSETSGRGFADTQYF
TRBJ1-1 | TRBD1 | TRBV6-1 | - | TGTGCCAGCAGACAGGGGGCGCTGAACACTGAAGCTTTCTTT | CASRQGALNTEAFF
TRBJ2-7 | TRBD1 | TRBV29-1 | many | TGCAGCGTGCGACAGGGGCTTGGCTACGAGCAGTACTTC | CSVRQGLGYEQYF
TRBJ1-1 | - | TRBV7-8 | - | TGTGCCAGCAGCTTAGTTTCCACGCCGCCGAACACTGAAGCTTTCTTT | CASSLVSTPPNTEAFF
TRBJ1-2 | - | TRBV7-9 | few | TGTGCCAGCAGTCCGACCTCCGGGAACTATGGCTACACCTTC | CASSPTSGNYGYTF